This T cell receptor (beta chain) was obtained from a study of blood T cell repertoires in COVID-19. Study information: Donors in the United States, Italy and Spain gave samples during acute or convalescent COVID-19. PBMCs, B-cell-depleted T cells, or T cells were the source of the cDNA or gDNA that made up the material.

In the source study's methods: Amplifying reference gene primers gave estimates of nucleated cell counts. Repertoires were generated with immunoSEQ multiplex PCR, while TCRdb's copy carries only in-frame clones and drops some. Clone size and V and J calls were adopted from that table, with D and trimming inferred from the DNA. Altogether about 51,000 clones are present, more than 85% being singletons, with the ten largest covering 2.5% to 3.5%. Material: peripheral blood. The TCR originated in a man aged 50 to 59 with acute or convalescent COVID-19.

The CDR3 protein is CASSFFGQGSNEQFF. As DNA, the CDR3 is TGTGCCAGCAGCTTTTTTGGGCAGGGTTCCAATGAGCAGTTCTTC. The chain is built from TRBV5-5 and TRBJ2-1; a possible D gene is TRBD1 (5 bases). V lost 2 bases, J lost 6 bases, and 15 bases lay in between. The CDR3 runs 15 residues. The germline V gene encodes CDR1 SGHKS and CDR2 YYEKEE (reference sequence).